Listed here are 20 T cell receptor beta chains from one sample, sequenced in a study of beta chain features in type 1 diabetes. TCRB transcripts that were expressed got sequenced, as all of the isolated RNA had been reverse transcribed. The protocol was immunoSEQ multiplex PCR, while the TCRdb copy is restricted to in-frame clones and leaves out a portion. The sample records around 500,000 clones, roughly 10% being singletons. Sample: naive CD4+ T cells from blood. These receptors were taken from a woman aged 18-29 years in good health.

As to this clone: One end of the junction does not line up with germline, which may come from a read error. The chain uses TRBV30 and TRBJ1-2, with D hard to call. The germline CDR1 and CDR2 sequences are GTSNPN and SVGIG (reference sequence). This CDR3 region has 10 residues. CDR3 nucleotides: TGTGCCAGGAGAACGGGTGGCTACACCTTC. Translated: CARRTGGYTF.

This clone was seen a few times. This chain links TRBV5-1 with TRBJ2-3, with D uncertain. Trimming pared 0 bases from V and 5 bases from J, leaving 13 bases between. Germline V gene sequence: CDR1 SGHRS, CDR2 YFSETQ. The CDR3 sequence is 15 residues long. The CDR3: CASSLGASTGDTQYF. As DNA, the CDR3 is TGCGCCAGCAGCTTGGGGGCGTCCACCGGAGATACGCAGTATTTT.

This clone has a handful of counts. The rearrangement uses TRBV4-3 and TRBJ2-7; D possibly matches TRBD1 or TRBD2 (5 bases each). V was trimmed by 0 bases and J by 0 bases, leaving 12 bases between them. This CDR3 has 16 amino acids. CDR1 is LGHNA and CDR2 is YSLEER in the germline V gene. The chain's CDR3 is CASSQDLGVSSYEQYF. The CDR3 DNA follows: TGCGCCAGCAGCCAAGATTTGGGGGTTAGCTCCTACGAGCAGTACTTC.

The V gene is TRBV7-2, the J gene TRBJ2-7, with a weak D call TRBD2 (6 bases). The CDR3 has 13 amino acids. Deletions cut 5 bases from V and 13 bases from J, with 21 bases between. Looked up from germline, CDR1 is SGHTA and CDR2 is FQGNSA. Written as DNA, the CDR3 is TGTGCCAGCAGCATCTCGGGAGCCAAGGGGCCTTACTTC. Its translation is CASSISGAKGPYF.

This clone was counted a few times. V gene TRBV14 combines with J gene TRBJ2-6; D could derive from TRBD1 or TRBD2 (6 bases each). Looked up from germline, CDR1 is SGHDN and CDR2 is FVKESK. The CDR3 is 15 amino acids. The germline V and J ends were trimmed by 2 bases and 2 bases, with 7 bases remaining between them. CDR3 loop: CASSQRGPGANVLTF. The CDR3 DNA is TGTGCCAGCAGCCAACGGGGGCCTGGGGCCAACGTCCTGACTTTC. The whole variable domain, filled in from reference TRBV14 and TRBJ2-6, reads EAGVTQFPSHSVIEKGQTVTLRCDPISGHDNLYWYRRVMGKEIKFLLHFVKESKQDESGMPNNRFLAERTGGTYSTLKVQPAELEDSGVYFCASSQRGPGANVLTFGAGSRLTVL.

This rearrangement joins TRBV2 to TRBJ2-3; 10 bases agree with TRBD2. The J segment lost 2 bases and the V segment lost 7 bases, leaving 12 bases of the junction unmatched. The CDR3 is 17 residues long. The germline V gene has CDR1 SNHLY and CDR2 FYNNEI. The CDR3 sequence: CASIINPTSGTTDTQYF. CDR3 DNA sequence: TGTGCCAGCATCATCAACCCCACTAGCGGGACCACAGATACGCAGTATTTT.

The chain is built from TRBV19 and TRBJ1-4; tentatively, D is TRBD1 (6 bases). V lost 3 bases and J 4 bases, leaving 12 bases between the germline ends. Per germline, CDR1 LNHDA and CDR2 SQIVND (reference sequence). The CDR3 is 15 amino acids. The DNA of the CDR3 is TGTGCCAGTAGTATGAAGACAGGAGTTAATGAAAAACTGTTTTTT. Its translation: CASSMKTGVNEKLFF.

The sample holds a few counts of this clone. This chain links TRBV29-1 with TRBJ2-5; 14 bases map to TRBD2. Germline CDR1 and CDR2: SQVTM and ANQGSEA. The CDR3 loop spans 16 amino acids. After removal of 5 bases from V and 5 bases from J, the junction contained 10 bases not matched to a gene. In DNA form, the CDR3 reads TGCAGCGTTTCTGGGACTAGCGGGAGTAGGGGGGAGACCCAGTACTTC. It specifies CSVSGTSGSRGETQYF.

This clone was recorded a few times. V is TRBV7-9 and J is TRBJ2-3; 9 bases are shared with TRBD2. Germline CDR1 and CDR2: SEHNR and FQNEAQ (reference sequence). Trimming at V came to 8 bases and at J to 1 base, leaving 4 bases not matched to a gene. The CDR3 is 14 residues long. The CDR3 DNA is TGTGCCAGCTTTAGCGGGGGCGGCACAGATACGCAGTATTTT. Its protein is CASFSGGGTDTQYF.

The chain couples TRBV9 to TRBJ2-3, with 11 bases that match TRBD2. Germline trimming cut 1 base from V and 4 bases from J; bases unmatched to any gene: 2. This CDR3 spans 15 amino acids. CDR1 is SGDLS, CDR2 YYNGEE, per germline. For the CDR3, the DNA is TGTGCCAGCAGCGTAACTAGCGGGAGATCAGATACGCAGTATTTT. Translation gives CASSVTSGRSDTQYF.

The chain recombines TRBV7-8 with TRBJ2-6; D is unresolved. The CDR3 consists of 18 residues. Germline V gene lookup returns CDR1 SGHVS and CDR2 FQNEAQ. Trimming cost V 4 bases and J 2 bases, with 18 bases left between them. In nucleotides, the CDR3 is TGTGCCAGCAGCTCCCTGTCGGTGCTTTTGACTGGGGCCAACGTCCTGACTTTC. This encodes CASSSLSVLLTGANVLTF.

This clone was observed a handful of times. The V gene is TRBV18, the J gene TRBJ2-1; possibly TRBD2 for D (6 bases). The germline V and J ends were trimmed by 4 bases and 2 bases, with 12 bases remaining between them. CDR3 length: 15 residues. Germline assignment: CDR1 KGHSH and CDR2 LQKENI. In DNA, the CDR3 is TGTGCCAGCTCACAACGGGAGACAGCCTACAATGAGCAGTTCTTC. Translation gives CASSQRETAYNEQFF.

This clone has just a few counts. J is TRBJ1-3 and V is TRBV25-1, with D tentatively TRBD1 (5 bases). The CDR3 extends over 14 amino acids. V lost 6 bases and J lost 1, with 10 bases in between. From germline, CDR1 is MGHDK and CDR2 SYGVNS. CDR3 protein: CASSLGGSGNTIYF. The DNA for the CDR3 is TGTGCCAGCAGCCTTGGGGGATCTGGAAACACCATATATTTT. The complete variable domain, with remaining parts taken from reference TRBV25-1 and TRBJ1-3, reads EADIYQTPRYLVIGTGKKITLECSQTMGHDKMYWYQQDPGMELHLIHYSYGVNSTEKGDLSSESTVSRIRTEHFPLTLESARPSHTSQYLCASSLGGSGNTIYFGEGSWLTVV.

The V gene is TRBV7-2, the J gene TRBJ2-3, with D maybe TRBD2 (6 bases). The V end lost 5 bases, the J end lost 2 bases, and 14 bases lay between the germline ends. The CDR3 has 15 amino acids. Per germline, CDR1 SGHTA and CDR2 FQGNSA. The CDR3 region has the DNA TGTGCCAGCAGCCAGGCGGGACGGAACACAGATACGCAGTATTTT. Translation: CASSQAGRNTDTQYF. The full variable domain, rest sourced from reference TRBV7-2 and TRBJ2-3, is GAGVSQSPSNKVTEKGKDVELRCDPISGHTALYWYRQSLGQGLEFLIYFQGNSAPDKSGLPSDRFSAERTGGSVSTLTIQRTQQEDSAVYLCASSQAGRNTDTQYFGPGTRLTVL.

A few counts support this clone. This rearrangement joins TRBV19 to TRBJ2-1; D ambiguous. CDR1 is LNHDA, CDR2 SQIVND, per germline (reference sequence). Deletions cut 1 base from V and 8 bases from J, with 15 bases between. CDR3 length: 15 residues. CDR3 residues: CASSIVARSWDEQFF. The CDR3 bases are TGTGCCAGTAGTATAGTAGCCAGGAGCTGGGATGAGCAGTTCTTC.

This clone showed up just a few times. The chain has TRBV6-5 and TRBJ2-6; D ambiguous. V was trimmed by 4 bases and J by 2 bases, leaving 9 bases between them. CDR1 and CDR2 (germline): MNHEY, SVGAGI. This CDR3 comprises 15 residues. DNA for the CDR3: TGTGCCAGCAGTTTTAGGAACCCTGGGGCCAACGTCCTGACTTTC. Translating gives CASSFRNPGANVLTF.

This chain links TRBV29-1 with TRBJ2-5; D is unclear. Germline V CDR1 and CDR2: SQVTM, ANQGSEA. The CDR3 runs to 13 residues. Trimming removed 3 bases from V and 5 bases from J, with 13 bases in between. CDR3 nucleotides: TGCAGCGTTGATAGTAGAAGGTTCGAGACCCAGTACTTC. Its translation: CSVDSRRFETQYF.

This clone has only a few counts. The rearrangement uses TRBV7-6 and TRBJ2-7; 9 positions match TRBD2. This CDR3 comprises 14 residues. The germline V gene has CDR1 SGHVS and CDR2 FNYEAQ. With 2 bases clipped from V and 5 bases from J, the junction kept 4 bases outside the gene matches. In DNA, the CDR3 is TGTGCCAGCAGCTTAAGCGGGAGGTTAGACGAGCAGTACTTC. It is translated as CASSLSGRLDEQYF. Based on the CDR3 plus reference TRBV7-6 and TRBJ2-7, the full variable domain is GAGVSQSPRYKVTKRGQDVALRCDPISGHVSLYWYRQALGQGPEFLTYFNYEAQQDKSGLPNDRFSAERPEGSISTLTIQRTEQRDSAMYRCASSLSGRLDEQYFGPGTRLTVT.

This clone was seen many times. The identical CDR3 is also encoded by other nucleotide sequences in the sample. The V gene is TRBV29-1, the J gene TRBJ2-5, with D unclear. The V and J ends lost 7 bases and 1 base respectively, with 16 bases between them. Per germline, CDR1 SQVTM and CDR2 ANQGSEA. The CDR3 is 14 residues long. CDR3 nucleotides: TGCAGCGGTCGGGCGTACTCGGCCCAAGAGACCCAGTACTTC. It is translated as CSGRAYSAQETQYF.

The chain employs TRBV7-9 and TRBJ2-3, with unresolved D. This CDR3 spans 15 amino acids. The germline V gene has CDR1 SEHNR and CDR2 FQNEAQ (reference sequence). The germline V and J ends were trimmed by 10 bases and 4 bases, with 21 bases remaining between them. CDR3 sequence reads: CANQQPGHKADTQYF. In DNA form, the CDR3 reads TGTGCCAACCAACAACCGGGCCACAAAGCAGATACGCAGTATTTT.